Listed below are T cell receptor beta chains from one sample, sequenced in a study of T cell responses to AZD1222 COVID-19 vaccine. Produced via immunoSEQ multiplex PCR; TCRdb's table is partial and in-frame only. This table holds around 140,000 clones, 80% to 95% found once. This sample comprised peripheral blood, obtained on day 0 of AZD1222 vaccination. These receptors were collected from an adult in good health. Each CDR3 is given with its conserved first and last residue. The D gene is left open where the match is weak. Size is omitted from some rows. Given values are once, few, many or a class for expanded clones.

abundance	d_gene	v_gene	j_gene	CDR3aa	CDR3nt
NA	NA	TRBV2	TRBJ1-5	CASIFDRSYQPQHF	TGTGCCAGCATTTTCGACAGGAGCTATCAGCCCCAGCATTTT
NA	NA	TRBV15	TRBJ1-1	CATSRDETYTEAFF	TGTGCCACCAGCAGAGATGAGACATACACTGAAGCTTTCTTT
NA	NA	TRBV5-4	TRBJ1-1	CASSLGTEAFF	TGTGCCAGCAGCTTGGGGACTGAAGCTTTCTTT
NA	NA	TRBV4-1	TRBJ2-3	CASSQETRRTDTQYF	TGCGCCAGCAGCCAAGAGACACGACGCACAGATACGCAGTATTTT
NA	NA	TRBV29-1	TRBJ2-3	CSVEGIQGTDTQYF	TGCAGCGTTGAGGGGATCCAGGGCACAGATACGCAGTATTTT
NA	NA	TRBV15	TRBJ1-2	CATSRDGTYGYTF	TGTGCCACCAGCAGAGACGGGACCTATGGCTACACCTTC
once	TRBD2	TRBV28	TRBJ2-5	CASLLAGGRETQYF	TGTGCCAGCTTGCTAGCGGGAGGGCGAGAGACCCAGTACTTC
NA	TRBD1	TRBV11-2	TRBJ1-1	CASSLVGTGSTEAFF	TGTGCCAGCAGCTTAGTCGGGACAGGGAGCACTGAAGCTTTCTTT
few	NA	TRBV19	TRBJ1-5	CASHTVPGQPQHF	TGTGCCAGTCATACAGTACCTGGGCAGCCCCAGCATTTT
few	NA	TRBV4-1	TRBJ1-3	CASSQEGHGNTIYF	TGCGCCAGCAGCCAAGAGGGCCATGGAAACACCATATATTTT
NA	TRBD1	TRBV10-3	TRBJ1-2	CAIAYRGTNYGYTF	TGTGCCATTGCCTACAGGGGAACGAACTATGGCTACACCTTC
NA	TRBD1	TRBV6-6	TRBJ1-3	CASRYRGRNGNTIYF	TGTGCCAGCAGATACAGGGGGCGTAATGGAAACACCATATATTTT
NA	NA	TRBV6-6	TRBJ1-3	CASSGTSGNTIYF	TGTGCCAGCAGTGGGACTTCTGGAAACACCATATATTTT
NA	NA	TRBV18	TRBJ2-2	CASSPSENTGELFF	TGTGCCAGCTCACCATCTGAGAACACCGGGGAGCTGTTTTTT
NA	TRBD1	TRBV19	TRBJ1-1	CASSIQGSRTEAFF	TGTGCCAGTAGCATACAGGGGAGCAGGACTGAAGCTTTCTTT
NA	NA	TRBV5-5	TRBJ1-5	CASSLEVSNQPQHF	TGTGCCAGCAGCTTGGAGGTAAGCAATCAGCCCCAGCATTTT
NA	NA	TRBV3-1/TRBV3-2	TRBJ1-6	CASSQAVLPLHF	TGTGCCAGCAGCCAAGCGGTCCTTCCCCTCCACTTT
NA	TRBD2	TRBV24-1	TRBJ2-3	CATSDWGLAESTDTQYF	TGTGCCACCAGTGATTGGGGACTAGCGGAAAGCACAGATACGCAGTATTTT
NA	NA	TRBV28	TRBJ2-7	CASSFDSHYEQYF	TGTGCCAGCAGTTTTGACAGCCACTACGAGCAGTACTTC
NA	TRBD2	TRBV15	TRBJ2-3	CATSREGGLDTQYF	TGTGCCACCAGCAGAGAGGGAGGGCTGGATACGCAGTATTTT
NA	NA	TRBV3-1/TRBV3-2	TRBJ1-2	CASSQGTDAGYYGYTF	TGTGCCAGCAGCCAAGGGACAGACGCGGGGTACTATGGCTACACCTTC
few	NA	TRBV3-1/TRBV3-2	TRBJ2-7	CASSQAYEQYF	TGTGCCAGCAGCCAAGCCTACGAGCAGTACTTC
NA	TRBD1	TRBV5-1	TRBJ1-2	CASSVGQFYGYTF	TGCGCCAGCAGCGTGGGACAGTTCTATGGCTACACCTTC
NA	NA	TRBV6-5	TRBJ2-2	CASSPTGSGELFF	TGTGCCAGCAGTCCTACAGGGTCCGGGGAGCTGTTTTTT
NA	NA	TRBV7-2	TRBJ1-3	CASSPDALGGNTIYF	TGTGCCAGCAGCCCGGACGCATTAGGGGGAAACACCATATATTTT
NA	NA	TRBV20-1	TRBJ2-7	CSAFSHEQYF	TGCAGTGCTTTCTCCCACGAGCAGTACTTC
NA	NA	TRBV5-5	TRBJ1-3	CASSFLVPGNTIYF	TGTGCCAGCAGCTTTTTGGTACCTGGAAACACCATATATTTT
NA	TRBD2	TRBV18	TRBJ2-7	CASSPPLAGSRSYEQYF	TGTGCCAGCTCACCACCGCTAGCGGGATCTCGCTCCTACGAGCAGTACTTC
NA	TRBD2	TRBV4-1	TRBJ2-1	CASSPAGTSGDNEQFF	TGCGCCAGCAGCCCCGCCGGGACTAGCGGGGACAATGAGCAGTTCTTC
NA	TRBD2	TRBV6-1	TRBJ2-1	CASRERIAGPAYNEQFF	TGTGCCAGCAGAGAAAGGATAGCGGGGCCCGCCTACAATGAGCAGTTCTTC
NA	NA	TRBV6-4	TRBJ1-5	CASSSDSGPQHF	TGTGCCAGCAGTTCGGACTCGGGACCCCAGCATTTT
NA	TRBD1	TRBV5-1	TRBJ2-2	CASSPRGQQGAGNTGELFF	TGCGCCAGCAGCCCCAGGGGTCAACAGGGGGCCGGGAACACCGGGGAGCTGTTTTTT
few	NA	TRBV6-1	TRBJ1-6	CASSEMAELSYNSPLHF	TGTGCCAGCAGTGAAATGGCAGAACTCTCCTATAATTCACCCCTCCACTTT
few	NA	TRBV5-4	TRBJ2-7	CASSLAGGEQYF	TGTGCCAGCAGCTTGGCAGGTGGGGAGCAGTACTTC
NA	TRBD2	TRBV18	TRBJ2-1	CASSPTGGMVAHEQFF	TGTGCCAGCTCACCCACGGGGGGAATGGTAGCCCATGAGCAGTTCTTC
NA	TRBD1	TRBV27	TRBJ2-7	CASSLGQGAPEQYF	TGTGCCAGCAGTTTAGGGCAGGGGGCGCCCGAGCAGTACTTC
few	NA	TRBV18	TRBJ2-7	CASSQSPDPYEQYF	TGTGCCAGCTCACAAAGCCCAGACCCCTACGAGCAGTACTTC
NA	NA	TRBV18	TRBJ1-1	CASSPPGDTANTEAFF	TGTGCCAGCTCACCTCCTGGGGACACAGCGAACACTGAAGCTTTCTTT
NA	TRBD2	TRBV28	TRBJ2-5	CASSPQLAGQETQYF	TGTGCCAGCAGTCCGCAACTAGCGGGGCAAGAGACCCAGTACTTC
once	NA	TRBV2	TRBJ1-3	CASSDNGISGNTIYF	TGTGCCAGCAGTGATAACGGGATCTCTGGAAACACCATATATTTT
NA	NA	TRBV29-1	TRBJ1-2	CSVVQLANYGYTF	TGCAGCGTTGTACAGTTAGCTAACTATGGCTACACCTTC
few	TRBD2	TRBV3-1/TRBV3-2	TRBJ2-7	CASSQDSASGSYEQYF	TGTGCCAGCAGCCAAGACAGTGCTAGCGGGTCCTACGAGCAGTACTTC
NA	TRBD1	TRBV5-1	TRBJ2-1	CASRRTGANEQFF	TGCGCCAGCAGACGGACAGGGGCCAATGAGCAGTTCTTC